The source of this T cell receptor (beta chain) is a study of blood T cell repertoires in COVID-19. The CDR3 runs 15 residues. The V gene's germline CDR1 is SQVTM and CDR2 ANQGSEA. The V and J ends lost 6 bases and 8 bases, in that order; junction bases with no gene match: 16. In the source study's methods: Amplified reference gene primers provided the basis for estimating nucleated cell counts. The method was immunoSEQ multiplex PCR; TCRdb's version includes in-frame clones alone and lacks a portion of them. V, J and clone size reflect that table, while D and trimming were determined from the DNA. The sample contains some 200,000 clones, roughly 81% of which appear only once.

Sequencing was done on a sample of peripheral blood. The genes are TRBV29-1 and TRBJ2-1, with 7 bases fitting TRBD2. The origin of this receptor is a woman aged 40 to 55 with COVID-19, enrolled during active disease. The CDR3 reads CSVADTGGVSDEQFF. The DNA for the CDR3 is TGCAGCGTCGCCGATACGGGGGGAGTATCAGATGAGCAGTTCTTC.